A single sample gave rise to the 26 T cell receptor beta chains below, sequenced in a study of technical replicates of blood from a handful of donors. Data came from immunoSEQ multiplex PCR; TCRdb stores just in-frame clones and leaves some out. The sample yields about 81,000 clones, 96% seen once. Material for sequencing was T cells isolated from PBMCs. The receptors derive from a human donor in good health.

The rearrangement links TRBV6-1 to TRBJ2-5; 8 nucleotides line up with TRBD2. The J call is uncertain, as TRBJ2-7 better fits the DNA end. Germline lookup yields CDR1 MNHNS and CDR2 SASEGT. The CDR3 has 14 residues. The CDR3 here is CASNSLAGAYEQYF. The DNA of the CDR3 is TGTGCCAGCAACAGCCTAGCGGGCGCCTACGAGCAGTACTTC.

This chain joins TRBV18 and TRBJ2-7, with TRBD2 as a possible D gene (7 bases). The V gene's germline CDR1 is KGHSH and CDR2 LQKENI. The V end was cut by 4 bases, the J end by 3 bases, with 22 bases between. This CDR3 has 17 residues. The CDR3 reads CASSLLNRGEGHYEQYF. In nucleotides, the CDR3 is TGTGCCAGCTCACTCCTAAATAGGGGGGAGGGCCACTACGAGCAGTACTTC.

V gene TRBV11-2 combines with J gene TRBJ2-2; D may be TRBD2 (5 bases). Germline assignment: CDR1 SGHAT and CDR2 FQNNGV. The CDR3 has 14 residues. Trimming removed 5 bases at V and 5 bases at J, with 12 bases between. In DNA, the CDR3 is TGTGCCAGCAGCGCAACTAGAGGGACCGGGGAGCTGTTTTTT. Amino acids: CASSATRGTGELFF.

This chain connects TRBV6-1 to TRBJ1-1, with 7 bases matching TRBD1. The CDR3 is 14 amino acids. Germline loops: CDR1 MNHNS, CDR2 SASEGT. V lost 6 bases, J lost 4 bases, and 8 bases stayed unmatched. The CDR3 reads CASRSTGASTEAFF. In nucleotides, the CDR3 is TGTGCCAGCAGGTCAACAGGGGCTTCCACTGAAGCTTTCTTT.

The chain employs TRBV6-1 and TRBJ1-2, with a tentative D call TRBD1 (6 bases). The CDR3 is 14 amino acids. The germline CDR1 and CDR2 sequences are MNHNS and SASEGT. The V and J ends lost 3 bases and 8 bases respectively, with 16 bases between them. DNA of the CDR3: TGTGCCAGCAGTGAGCATGGACAGACCTACGGCTACACCTTC. This encodes CASSEHGQTYGYTF.

The chain links TRBV13 to TRBJ2-3; 8 nucleotides match TRBD2. V lost 3 bases to trimming and J lost 3 bases; unmatched junction nucleotides: 14. The CDR3 covers 18 residues. Germline lookup yields CDR1 PRHDT and CDR2 FYEKMQ (reference sequence). CDR3 DNA: TGTGCCAGCAGCTTTAGCCTCACCGGGACTAGAGGGACAGATACGCAGTATTTT. Residues: CASSFSLTGTRGTDTQYF.

The chain has TRBV5-6 and TRBJ2-7; tentatively, D is TRBD1 (6 bases). CDR3 length: 13 residues. V shed 4 bases and J shed 0 bases, with 8 bases lying between them. Germline V CDR1 and CDR2: SGHDT, YYEEEE. The CDR3: CASSPDSSYEQYF. DNA of the CDR3: TGTGCCAGCAGCCCGGACAGCTCCTACGAGCAGTACTTC.

The genes are TRBV29-1 and TRBJ2-3, with TRBD1 as a possible D gene (6 bases). Deletions cut 6 bases from V and 0 bases from J, with 22 bases between. The germline gives CDR1 SQVTM, CDR2 ANQGSEA. The CDR3 has 17 amino acids. CDR3 coding DNA: TGCAGCGTCGAGGGAACAGGGAAGAATAAGAGCACAGATACGCAGTATTTT. Translation: CSVEGTGKNKSTDTQYF.

J is TRBJ2-7 and V is TRBV4-1; 10 bases agree with TRBD1. Per germline, CDR1 MGHRA and CDR2 YSYEKL. CDR3 length: 16 residues. V dropped 0 bases and J dropped 6; count of bases not matched to a gene: 8. The CDR3 region is CASSQEGGQGISEQYF. The CDR3 DNA reads as TGCGCCAGCAGCCAAGAGGGGGGACAGGGGATATCCGAGCAGTACTTC.

This clone was counted between two and nine times. This sequence joins TRBV18 and TRBJ1-6; maybe TRBD1 (5 bases). Germline V gene lookup returns CDR1 KGHSH and CDR2 LQKENI. The V end lost 3 bases, the J end lost 9 bases, and 15 bases lay between the germline ends. The CDR3 loop spans 15 amino acids. This CDR3 reads CASSPAGPIGSPLHF. Written as DNA, the CDR3 is TGTGCCAGCTCACCGGCAGGGCCAATAGGTTCACCCCTCCACTTT.

The genes are TRBV27 and TRBJ2-1; no clear D gene. Trimming pared 0 bases from V and 8 bases from J, leaving 17 bases between. The germline CDR1 and CDR2 sequences are MNHEY and SMNVEV (reference sequence). The CDR3 extends over 16 amino acids. CDR3 sequence (DNA): TGTGCCAGCAGTTTATCGAACCCGATTGTGGCCGATGAGCAGTTCTTC. Its protein is CASSLSNPIVADEQFF.

The CDR3: CASSIAGDEQFF. As DNA, the CDR3 is TGTGCCAGTAGTATAGCCGGGGATGAGCAGTTCTTC. The rearrangement links TRBV19 to TRBJ2-1, with D maybe TRBD2 (5 bases). Germline V lookup: CDR1 LNHDA, CDR2 SQIVND (reference sequence). Trimming pared 1 base from V and 8 bases from J, leaving 6 bases between. The CDR3 is 12 residues long.

The gene calls are TRBV11-2 and TRBJ1-3; 7 bases align to TRBD1. After removal of 5 bases from V and 7 bases from J, the junction contained 8 bases not matched to a gene. The V gene's germline CDR1 is SGHAT and CDR2 FQNNGV. CDR3 size: 14 residues. In nucleotides, the CDR3 is TGTGCCAGCAGCGCGCAACAGGGGCGGAACACCATATATTTT. Its translation: CASSAQQGRNTIYF.

The rearrangement links TRBV4-1 to TRBJ1-5; D gene ambiguous. Trimming took 2 bases from V and 1 from J, leaving 15 bases between them. Germline CDR1 and CDR2: MGHRA and YSYEKL. CDR3 size: 17 residues. For the CDR3, the DNA is TGCGCCAGCAGCCAATACGGGGTGGAGTACAGCAATCAGCCCCAGCATTTT. Its translation is CASSQYGVEYSNQPQHF.

The chain is built from TRBV7-2 and TRBJ1-1, with 12 nucleotides matching TRBD1. The CDR3 has 17 amino acids. Unmatched junction bases numbered 4, after V lost 2 bases and J lost 0 bases. CDR1 SGHTA and CDR2 FQGNSA come from the germline V gene. The CDR3 sequence is CASSLSGTGGLNTEAFF. CDR3 nucleotides: TGTGCCAGCAGCTTATCTGGGACAGGGGGCCTGAACACTGAAGCTTTCTTT.

The chain employs TRBV10-3 and TRBJ1-2, with D maybe TRBD1 (5 bases). The germline V and J ends were trimmed by 6 bases and 4 bases, with 12 bases remaining between them. Germline CDR1 reads ENHRY; CDR2 reads SYGVKD. This CDR3 spans 13 amino acids. DNA for the CDR3: TGTGCCATCAGCCAGGGAGGCGGCTATGGCTACACCTTC. Residues: CAISQGGGYGYTF.

The V call is TRBV7-3, the J call TRBJ2-5, with TRBD2 matching 7 bases. This CDR3 is 15 amino acids long. The V gene's germline CDR1 is SGHTA and CDR2 FQGTGA. V shed 2 bases, J shed 2 bases, and the junction held 5 bases outside the gene matches. The CDR3: CASSLVAGEQETQYF. In nucleotides, the CDR3 is TGTGCCAGCAGCTTAGTGGCGGGGGAACAAGAGACCCAGTACTTC.

This clone was seen only once. The chain carries TRBV6-5 and TRBJ1-2, with TRBD1 identical over 7 bases. CDR1 is MNHEY and CDR2 is SVGAGI in the germline V gene. The CDR3 has 14 amino acids. V shed 0 bases, J shed 7 bases, and the junction held 5 bases outside the gene matches. Written as DNA, the CDR3 is TGTGCCAGCAGTTACTCGACAGGGTCCAGTGGCTACACCTTC. Protein sequence: CASSYSTGSSGYTF.

The rearrangement links TRBV27 to TRBJ2-7, with 9 nucleotides matching TRBD1. Germline-derived CDR1 and CDR2 are MNHEY and SMNVEV (reference sequence). The CDR3 contains 15 residues. The V gene end was trimmed by 4 bases and the J gene end by 2 bases; junction bases not matched to a gene: 6. The CDR3 loop is CASSSRTGAPYEQYF. The CDR3 DNA reads TGTGCCAGCAGTTCCCGGACAGGGGCCCCCTACGAGCAGTACTTC.

The chain has TRBV15 and TRBJ1-5; D is unclear. The CDR3 spans 16 residues. Germline V gene lookup returns CDR1 LNHNV and CDR2 YYDKDF (reference sequence). V was clipped by 3 bases and J by 0 bases, with 12 bases between them. CDR3 bases: TGTGCCACCAGCAGGCCACCCGGTATTAGCAATCAGCCCCAGCATTTT. Protein product: CATSRPPGISNQPQHF.

V is TRBV28 and J is TRBJ2-2; TRBD1 might be the D (6 bases). The germline CDR1 and CDR2 sequences are MDHEN and SYDVKM. This CDR3 comprises 13 residues. V gave up 11 bases and J gave up 1 base, with 11 bases separating them. CDR3 residues: CAGGQLNTGELFF. The CDR3 coding sequence is TGTGCCGGCGGACAGTTGAACACCGGGGAGCTGTTTTTT.

V and J are TRBV2 and TRBJ1-5; TRBD1 might be the D (5 bases). This CDR3 spans 16 amino acids. The germline V gene has CDR1 SNHLY and CDR2 FYNNEI. V lost 0 bases and J 2 bases, leaving 11 bases between the germline ends. The CDR3 region has the DNA TGTGCCAGCAGTGAAGCCTTAGACAGACGCAATCAGCCCCAGCATTTT. Protein sequence: CASSEALDRRNQPQHF.

The chain carries TRBV15 and TRBJ2-5, with 13 bases aligning to TRBD2. The CDR3 length is 16 residues. From germline, CDR1 is LNHNV and CDR2 YYDKDF (reference sequence). The ends lost 3 bases at V and 4 bases at J; junction bases unmatched: 5. CDR3 bases: TGTGCCACCAGCAGGGAACTAGCGGGGGGGCCAGAGACCCAGTACTTC. It yields the protein CATSRELAGGPETQYF. Supplemented by reference TRBV15 and TRBJ2-5, the full variable domain reads DAMVIQNPRYQVTQFGKPVTLSCSQTLNHNVMYWYQQKSSQAPKLLFHYYDKDFNNEADTPDNFQSRRPNTSFCFLDIRSPGLGDTAMYLCATSRELAGGPETQYFGPGTRLLVL.

V usage is TRBV4-1 and J usage is TRBJ1-5; no clear D. V dropped 2 bases and J dropped 8 bases, with 7 bases sitting between them. The length of the CDR3 is 12 residues. The germline V gene has CDR1 MGHRA and CDR2 YSYEKL. The CDR3, as DNA: TGCGCCAGCAGCCAACCGAGGGAGCCCCAGCATTTT. Translation gives CASSQPREPQHF.

The genes are TRBV12-5 and TRBJ2-1; 10 bases map to TRBD2. Trimming at V came to 3 bases and at J to 7 bases, leaving 6 bases not matched to a gene. The CDR3 length is 15 residues. The germline V gene has CDR1 LGHNT and CDR2 FRNRAP. CDR3 DNA: TGTGCTAGTGGTTTTAGGCTAGCGGGAGAAAATGAGCAGTTCTTC. Residues: CASGFRLAGENEQFF.

V gene TRBV10-3 combines with J gene TRBJ2-3; TRBD2 matches 10 bases. The CDR3 sequence is 19 residues long. Per germline, CDR1 ENHRY and CDR2 SYGVKD. The ends lost 4 bases at V and 0 bases at J; junction bases unmatched: 13. The CDR3 region has the DNA TGTGCCATCAGTGCTAGCGGGGGTGTGCCAGTTGGTAGCACAGATACGCAGTATTTT. This encodes CAISASGGVPVGSTDTQYF.